This TCR beta chain was documented in a study of shared clonotypes between healthy human individuals. Study findings and constraints: For sorted subsets, rarefaction showed incomplete sequencing despite large depth. When compared with the clonotypes that were shared by all four sorted-subset donors, the non-shared clonotypes turned out to have lower generation probabilities.

Note on this clone: Its specificity is unknown. The sample contains more than one DNA sequence encoding this CDR3.

The run depth of the assay was deep. Sequencing used immunoSEQ multiplex PCR; TCRdb keeps in-frame clones, though not all of them. Of a few million clones listed, around 94% are singletons. The donor cohort consisted entirely of Caucasian adults residing in Nashville, Tennessee. This CDR3 has 13 amino acids. V was shortened by 1 base and J by 2 bases, with 5 bases between the two germline ends. Per the germline V gene, CDR1 is LGHNT and CDR2 is FRNRAP. The receptor was isolated from a man younger than 35 in good health. The sample taken for sequencing was naive CD4+ T cells sorted from blood. Subset denoted: CD45RA+ positively selected. The chain carries TRBV12-5 and TRBJ2-5; D is undetermined. The CDR3 sequence: CASGLGNQETQYF. CDR3 in DNA: TGTGCTAGTGGTTTGGGCAATCAAGAGACCCAGTACTTC.